These T cell receptor beta chains were read from a single sample in a study of T cell responses to AZD1222 COVID-19 vaccine. TCRdb's table, derived via immunoSEQ multiplex PCR, lists solely in-frame clones and lacks some. The table includes under 200,000 clones, 85% to 90% detected once. The sequencing here drew on peripheral blood, taken on day 0 of MenACWY control vaccination. The source of these receptors is an adult in good health. Both conserved end residues are part of each CDR3. The D gene is left open where the match is weak. Size values are once, few and many counts, or a class for expanded clones, and some rows have none.

V,J,D,size,CDR3,DNA
TRBV6-5,TRBJ2-7,TRBD1,NA,CASRRDSYEQYF,TGTGCCAGCAGAAGGGACAGCTACGAGCAGTACTTC
TRBV30,TRBJ2-7,TRBD1,NA,CAWDRDVSSYEQYF,TGTGCCTGGGACAGGGACGTCAGCTCCTACGAGCAGTACTTC
TRBV19,TRBJ1-2,TRBD1,NA,CASSGPGQGNYGYTF,TGTGCCAGTAGTGGACCGGGACAGGGTAACTATGGCTACACCTTC
TRBV29-1,TRBJ2-5,TRBD1,NA,CSAGQAQETQYF,TGCAGCGCGGGACAGGCCCAAGAGACCCAGTACTTC
TRBV27,TRBJ1-1,TRBD1,NA,CASSPGQGREAFF,TGTGCCAGCAGTCCCGGACAGGGGCGTGAAGCTTTCTTT
TRBV28,TRBJ1-4,NA,NA,CAHSSSLGATEKLFF,TGTGCCCATTCTTCTAGTCTGGGGGCGACGGAAAAACTGTTTTTT
TRBV13,TRBJ2-6,NA,NA,CASSLGTGSGANVLTF,TGTGCCAGCAGCTTAGGTACGGGGTCTGGGGCCAACGTCCTGACTTTC
TRBV4-2,TRBJ2-3,TRBD2,once,CASSQDPSGQTDTQYF,TGTGCCAGCAGCCAAGACCCTAGCGGGCAAACAGATACGCAGTATTTT
TRBV14,TRBJ1-4,TRBD1,few,CASSTTRDRVLSREKLFF,TGTGCCAGCAGTACTACCCGGGACAGGGTTTTGTCTCGGGAAAAACTGTTTTTT
TRBV2,TRBJ2-6,NA,NA,CASSQRTADSGANVLTF,TGTGCCAGCAGCCAAAGGACAGCCGATTCTGGGGCCAACGTCCTGACTTTC
TRBV19,TRBJ2-5,NA,NA,CASSSSHGETQYF,TGTGCCAGTAGTTCCTCCCATGGAGAGACCCAGTACTTC
TRBV6-5,TRBJ2-1,TRBD2,NA,CASSPTSGGRKEQFF,TGTGCCAGCAGTCCAACTAGCGGGGGTAGGAAAGAGCAGTTCTTC
TRBV7-2,TRBJ2-5,NA,NA,CASSFGIQETQYF,TGTGCCAGCAGCTTTGGCATCCAAGAGACCCAGTACTTC
TRBV11-2,TRBJ2-5,NA,NA,CASSLFRQGGGSRQETQYF,TGTGCCAGCAGCTTATTTAGGCAGGGTGGCGGGTCGCGCCAAGAGACCCAGTACTTC
TRBV2,TRBJ2-1,NA,NA,CASFYSHSYNEQFF,TGTGCCAGCTTTTACTCCCACTCCTACAATGAGCAGTTCTTC
TRBV24-1,TRBJ2-1,NA,NA,CATSLLNEQFF,TGTGCCACCAGCCTACTGAATGAGCAGTTCTTC
TRBV6-5,TRBJ1-6,NA,NA,CASSYGNNSPLHF,TGTGCCAGCAGTTACGGGAACAATTCACCCCTCCACTTT
TRBV4-2,TRBJ2-7,NA,NA,CASSQEGAYSYEQYF,TGTGCCAGCAGCCAAGAGGGCGCGTACTCCTACGAGCAGTACTTC
TRBV11-2,TRBJ2-1,NA,NA,CASSLRDGTYNEQFF,TGTGCCAGCAGCCTCCGGGACGGGACTTACAATGAGCAGTTCTTC
TRBV5-1,TRBJ1-3,NA,NA,CASSSDGTSGNTIYF,TGCGCCAGCAGCTCCGACGGGACAAGTGGAAACACCATATATTTT
TRBV7-8,TRBJ2-5,TRBD2,NA,CASSSGTNQETQYF,TGTGCCAGCAGCAGCGGGACTAACCAAGAGACCCAGTACTTC
TRBV14,TRBJ1-1,NA,NA,CASSLNTFRVNTEAFF,TGTGCCAGCAGCTTAAACACCTTTAGGGTGAACACTGAAGCTTTCTTT
TRBV28,TRBJ1-6,NA,NA,CLTGGGNSPLHF,TGTCTAACGGGGGGCGGCAATTCACCCCTCCACTTT
TRBV6-5,TRBJ1-4,NA,few,CASSRSGSHEKLFF,TGTGCCAGCAGCCGGTCAGGGAGTCATGAAAAACTGTTTTTT
TRBV12-3/TRBV12-4,TRBJ1-1,NA,NA,CASADSRVLGAFF,TGTGCCAGCGCAGATTCGAGAGTGCTCGGGGCTTTCTTT
TRBV5-1,TRBJ2-7,NA,NA,CASSLALQLGYEQYF,TGCGCCAGCAGCCTGGCTCTCCAACTTGGGTACGAGCAGTACTTC
TRBV27,TRBJ2-7,NA,NA,CATPDKRGGHEQYF,TGTGCCACCCCCGATAAAAGGGGAGGCCACGAGCAGTACTTC
TRBV7-2,TRBJ2-3,TRBD2,NA,CASSPRLAGGITQYF,TGTGCCAGCAGCCCACGGTTAGCGGGGGGTATTACGCAGTATTTT
TRBV9,TRBJ1-1,NA,few,CASSPHESSEAFF,TGTGCCAGCAGCCCGCACGAGAGTTCTGAAGCTTTCTTT
TRBV2,TRBJ2-1,NA,NA,CASSGGGAVVSEQFF,TGTGCCAGCAGTGGGGGTGGCGCCGTGGTTTCTGAGCAGTTCTTC
TRBV6-4,TRBJ2-2,NA,NA,CASSDLVGAPGELFF,TGTGCCAGCAGTGACCTCGTGGGGGCCCCCGGGGAGCTGTTTTTT
TRBV5-4,TRBJ2-2,NA,NA,CASSGGNREVGELFF,TGTGCCAGCAGCGGCGGGAACCGGGAAGTCGGGGAGCTGTTTTTT
TRBV28,TRBJ1-2,NA,NA,CASSLRWDGYTF,TGTGCCAGCAGTCTACGGTGGGATGGCTACACCTTC
TRBV6-2/TRBV6-3,TRBJ1-6,NA,NA,CASSSRQVGDSPLHF,TGTGCCAGCAGCTCCAGACAGGTCGGCGATTCACCCCTCCACTTT
TRBV4-3,TRBJ2-7,NA,NA,CASSQDGGGSYEQYF,TGCGCCAGCAGCCAAGACGGGGGCGGCTCCTACGAGCAGTACTTC
TRBV11-2,TRBJ2-2,NA,NA,CASSLEVMAGELFF,TGTGCCAGCAGCTTAGAAGTAATGGCCGGGGAGCTGTTTTTT
TRBV18,TRBJ2-7,TRBD1,once,CASSLSRTGYEQYF,TGTGCCAGCTCACTTTCCCGGACAGGCTACGAGCAGTACTTC
TRBV5-1,TRBJ2-7,NA,NA,CASSSPDSPSYEQYF,TGCGCCAGCAGCTCCCCGGACAGCCCTTCCTACGAGCAGTACTTC
TRBV9,TRBJ1-4,NA,NA,CASSVGYREGEKLFF,TGTGCCAGCAGCGTAGGTTACAGGGAGGGCGAAAAACTGTTTTTT
TRBV5-5,TRBJ2-1,TRBD2,NA,CATAIGGGSYNEQFF,TGTGCCACCGCTATCGGCGGGGGGTCCTACAATGAGCAGTTCTTC
TRBV3-1/TRBV3-2,TRBJ2-2,TRBD1,NA,CASSPTGTGALMNTGELFF,TGTGCCAGCAGCCCGACCGGGACAGGGGCTCTTATGAACACCGGGGAGCTGTTTTTT
TRBV5-1,TRBJ2-2,TRBD1,NA,CASSRTGGEEGELFF,TGCGCCAGCAGCCGGACAGGGGGCGAGGAAGGGGAGCTGTTTTTT
TRBV12-3/TRBV12-4,TRBJ2-7,NA,NA,CASSPGTYEQYF,TGTGCCAGCAGCCCCGGGACGTACGAGCAGTACTTC
TRBV6-5,TRBJ1-1,NA,NA,CASSGGSVGFTEAFF,TGTGCCAGCAGCGGGGGGTCTGTTGGGTTCACTGAAGCTTTCTTT
TRBV24-1,TRBJ2-7,NA,NA,CATSDALGYEQYF,TGTGCCACCAGTGACGCCCTGGGCTACGAGCAGTACTTC
TRBV28,TRBJ1-4,TRBD1,NA,CASSQQGTYEKLFF,TGTGCCAGCAGTCAACAGGGGACATATGAAAAACTGTTTTTT
TRBV19,TRBJ1-3,NA,NA,CASSTGDRTGNTIYF,TGTGCCAGTAGTACCGGCGACAGGACTGGAAACACCATATATTTT
TRBV6-1,TRBJ1-6,NA,NA,CASSEVESSYNSPLHF,TGTGCCAGCAGTGAAGTGGAGAGCTCCTATAATTCACCCCTCCACTTT